These T cell receptor beta chains were read from a single sample in a study of cytomegalovirus exposure and HLA in healthy donors. Sequenced by immunoSEQ multiplex PCR; TCRdb stores in-frame clones only, minus some. The data hold roughly 110,000 clones, with 65% to 80% observed a single time. The sample consisted of PBMCs. Receptor source: a man aged 35-49 years in good health and CMV-seropositive. Both conserved end residues are part of each CDR3. A D gene is named only where the DNA matches it firmly. Only some rows state a clone size, as once, few, many or a class for expanded clones.

j_gene | d_gene | abundance | v_gene | CDR3aa | CDR3nt
TRBJ2-1 | - | - | TRBV4-2 | CASSQESTRDITFF | TGTGCCAGCAGCCAAGAATCCACGCGGGATATTACGTTCTTC
TRBJ1-5 | - | - | TRBV15 | CATSRSAGLDEGSQHF | TGTGCCACCAGCAGATCCGCGGGATTAGACGAGGGATCCCAGCATTTT
TRBJ2-1 | TRBD1 | - | TRBV7-9 | CASSSGQGRNEQFF | TGTGCCAGCAGCTCTGGACAGGGTAGGAATGAGCAGTTCTTC
TRBJ2-3 | - | - | TRBV6-4 | CASSDSVYTDTQYF | TGTGCCAGCAGTGATTCCGTCTACACAGATACGCAGTATTTT
TRBJ1-1 | TRBD1 | once | TRBV4-1 | CASRGQSTEAFF | TGCGCCAGCAGGGGACAGAGCACTGAAGCTTTCTTT
TRBJ2-7 | - | few | TRBV7-2 | CASSPERGSYEQYF | TGTGCCAGCAGCCCAGAGCGAGGATCCTACGAGCAGTACTTC
TRBJ1-2 | TRBD1 | - | TRBV7-2 | CASSLGTGAYGYTF | TGTGCCAGCAGCTTAGGGACAGGGGCCTATGGCTACACCTTC
TRBJ2-1 | TRBD2 | few | TRBV4-3 | CASSLGLAGFNEQFF | TGCGCCAGCAGTCTGGGACTAGCGGGGTTCAATGAGCAGTTCTTC
TRBJ2-3 | - | - | TRBV7-2 | CASSPTGSTDTQYF | TGTGCCAGCAGCCCGACAGGTAGCACAGATACGCAGTATTTT
TRBJ1-2 | - | - | TRBV6-1 | CASSETDNYGYTF | TGTGCCAGCAGTGAGACAGACAACTATGGCTACACCTTC
TRBJ1-2 | - | - | TRBV7-9 | CASSSGYGYTF | TGTGCCAGCAGTTCGGGGTATGGCTACACCTTC
TRBJ2-3 | TRBD2 | - | TRBV9 | CASSVVAGVLLDTQYF | TGTGCCAGCAGCGTAGTAGCGGGGGTCCTTTTAGATACGCAGTATTTT
TRBJ2-2 | - | - | TRBV6-5 | CASTKPPAGELFF | TGTGCCAGCACCAAGCCTCCGGCCGGGGAGCTGTTTTTT
TRBJ2-3 | TRBD1 | - | TRBV19 | CASSIVGRGLTDTQYF | TGTGCCAGTAGTATAGTTGGCAGGGGGCTGACAGATACGCAGTATTTT
TRBJ2-3 | - | once | TRBV11-3 | CASSLASSTDTQYF | TGTGCCAGCAGCTTAGCTTCTAGCACAGATACGCAGTATTTT
TRBJ2-7 | TRBD1 | - | TRBV7-9 | CASSRTGQGLYEQYF | TGTGCCAGCAGCCGGACGGGACAGGGGCTCTACGAGCAGTACTTC
TRBJ1-2 | - | - | TRBV30 | CAWSVGRNYGYTF | TGTGCCTGGAGCGTGGGCAGAAACTATGGCTACACCTTC
TRBJ1-5 | - | few | TRBV6-5 | CASSPTGNQPQHF | TGTGCCAGCAGTCCTACAGGAAATCAGCCCCAGCATTTT
TRBJ2-3 | - | few | TRBV5-1 | CASSRLGGGPDTQYF | TGCGCCAGCAGCCGACTGGGGGGGGGCCCGGATACGCAGTATTTT
TRBJ1-4 | TRBD1 | - | TRBV25-1 | CASSEWTGGNEKLFF | TGTGCCAGCAGTGAATGGACAGGGGGAAATGAAAAACTGTTTTTT
TRBJ1-5 | TRBD1 | - | TRBV27 | CASSKTGGGSNQPQHF | TGTGCCAGCAGCAAAACAGGGGGCGGGAGCAATCAGCCCCAGCATTTT
TRBJ2-4 | - | - | TRBV18 | CASSQIAVGIGNIQYF | TGTGCCAGCTCACAAATAGCGGTGGGTATCGGGAACATTCAGTACTTC
TRBJ1-5 | TRBD1 | - | TRBV6-6 | CASGDRGLQPQHF | TGTGCCAGCGGAGACAGGGGTTTACAGCCCCAGCATTTT
TRBJ2-7 | TRBD1 | - | TRBV11-3 | CASSLSGGYEQYF | TGTGCCAGCAGCTTATCAGGGGGCTACGAGCAGTACTTC
TRBJ1-2 | - | many | TRBV9 | CASSVGLLTGGYTF | TGTGCCAGCAGCGTAGGCCTACTCACGGGAGGCTACACCTTC
TRBJ2-1 | - | - | TRBV29-1 | CSVEEDGANEQFF | TGCAGCGTTGAAGAGGATGGGGCTAATGAGCAGTTCTTC
TRBJ2-3 | - | - | TRBV4-3 | CASSPLVPGLDTQYF | TGCGCCAGCAGCCCCTTGGTTCCGGGTCTGGATACGCAGTATTTT
TRBJ1-4 | TRBD1 | medium-sized | TRBV29-1 | CSAGTDNEKLFF | TGCAGCGCCGGGACAGATAATGAAAAACTGTTTTTT
TRBJ2-1 | TRBD2 | once | TRBV12-5 | CASGAGTSGRNEQFF | TGTGCTAGTGGTGCCGGGACTAGCGGTAGGAATGAGCAGTTCTTC
TRBJ2-5 | - | - | TRBV7-9 | CASSLRLGGGPETQYF | TGTGCCAGCAGCTTACGTTTAGGCGGGGGCCCGGAGACCCAGTACTTC
TRBJ2-2 | TRBD1 | - | TRBV6-1 | CASSRTGATGELFF | TGTGCCAGCAGCAGGACAGGGGCCACCGGGGAGCTGTTTTTT